Listed here are 9 T cell receptor beta chains from one sample, sequenced in a study of OX40 agonist ivuxolimab in advanced cancers. Method: immunoSEQ multiplex PCR; TCRdb's copy keeps in-frame clones and lacks some. The sample has around 140,000 clones; about 92% are singletons. Material: CD4+ or CD8+ T cells sorted from blood, obtained in a trial of the OX40 agonist ivuxolimab. The receptors come from an adult with an advanced solid tumor such as melanoma, head and neck, liver or kidney cancer.

The chain uses TRBV5-1 and TRBJ2-3, with D possibly matching TRBD2 (6 bases). CDR1 SGHRS and CDR2 YFSETQ come from the germline V gene. V dropped 1 base and J dropped 0 bases, with 9 bases sitting between them. The CDR3 is made up of 15 amino acids. The CDR3 protein is CASSLNAGSTDTQYF. Written as DNA, the CDR3 is TGCGCCAGCAGCTTGAATGCGGGAAGCACAGATACGCAGTATTTT.

The CDR3 nucleotides are TGTGCCAGCAGCCGGGACAGGGCCTATGGCTACACCTTC. The encoded protein is CASSRDRAYGYTF. The genes are TRBV28 and TRBJ1-2, with 9 bases lining up with TRBD1. Unmatched junction bases numbered 3, after V lost 6 bases and J lost 4 bases. The CDR3 runs 13 residues. Germline CDR1 MDHEN, CDR2 SYDVKM.

The chain employs TRBV15 and TRBJ2-1; possible D gene TRBD2, 5 bases. Germline CDR1 and CDR2: LNHNV and YYDKDF (reference sequence). V shed 4 bases and J shed 6 bases, with 19 bases lying between them. The CDR3 spans 16 residues. CDR3 DNA: TGTGCCACCAGCATATCGGGGTCGTGGATTGGCAATGAGCAGTTCTTC. Its protein product is CATSISGSWIGNEQFF.

This sequence joins TRBV5-1 and TRBJ1-4; TRBD1 might be the D (6 bases). The length of the CDR3 is 14 residues. Looked up from germline, CDR1 is SGHRS and CDR2 is YFSETQ. The V end lost 7 bases, the J end lost 0 bases, and 10 bases lay between the germline ends. The CDR3 DNA reads TGCGCCAGCGGGGACACCGCAACTAATGAAAAACTGTTTTTT. Translating it yields CASGDTATNEKLFF.

In its sample, this clone was seen once. This rearrangement joins TRBV7-2 to TRBJ2-5, with D possibly being TRBD1 (5 bases). Looked up from germline, CDR1 is SGHTA and CDR2 is FQGNSA. Trimming removed 5 bases from V and 4 bases from J, with 17 bases in between. This CDR3 has 15 amino acids. The CDR3 loop is CASSVIRERGETQYF. The CDR3, as DNA: TGTGCCAGCAGCGTGATCAGGGAAAGGGGAGAGACCCAGTACTTC. Variable domain in full (rest from reference TRBV7-2 and TRBJ2-5): GAGVSQSPSNKVTEKGKDVELRCDPISGHTALYWYRQSLGQGLEFLIYFQGNSAPDKSGLPSDRFSAERTGGSVSTLTIQRTQQEDSAVYLCASSVIRERGETQYFGPGTRLLVL.

The chain employs TRBV28 and TRBJ1-1; D is unclear. The CDR3 has 13 amino acids. V was trimmed by 2 bases and J by 1 base, leaving 5 bases between them. Germline CDR1 is MDHEN and CDR2 is SYDVKM. DNA for the CDR3: TGTGCCAGCAGTTTAAACAGGAACACTGAAGCTTTCTTT. Translating gives CASSLNRNTEAFF. The variable domain in full, with the rest retrieved from reference TRBV28 and TRBJ1-1, is DVKVTQSSRYLVKRTGEKVFLECVQDMDHENMFWYRQDPGLGLRLIYFSYDVKMKEKGDIPEGYSVSREKKERFSLILESASTNQTSMYLCASSLNRNTEAFFGQGTRLTVV.

The V and J genes are TRBV19 and TRBJ2-5, with D perhaps TRBD1 (6 bases). The tail of the sequence fits TRBJ2-7 better, so the J call may be wrong. The CDR3 sequence is 14 residues long. CDR1 and CDR2 from the germline V gene are LNHDA and SQIVND (reference sequence). The chain's CDR3 is CASTLGQLRYEQYF. CDR3 sequence (DNA): TGTGCCAGTACCTTAGGACAGCTACGCTACGAGCAGTACTTC.

V gene TRBV29-1 combines with J gene TRBJ2-3; 10 bases fit TRBD2. Germline V gene data show CDR1 as SQVTM and CDR2 as ANQGSEA. After removal of 7 bases from V and 8 bases from J, the junction contained 9 bases not matched to a gene. CDR3 length equals 13 residues. CDR3 residues: CSAGLALGGTQYF. For the CDR3, the DNA is TGCAGCGCGGGACTAGCGCTAGGGGGTACGCAGTATTTT.

V usage is TRBV11-2 and J usage is TRBJ2-7; no firm D call. Germline loops: CDR1 SGHAT, CDR2 FQNNGV. Between the trimmed V and J ends, which lost 4 bases and 12 bases, there was a span of 22 bases. The CDR3 runs 14 residues. The CDR3 sequence: CASSWIRSPPSWYF. CDR3 coding DNA: TGTGCCAGCAGCTGGATCAGGTCCCCTCCTTCGTGGTACTTC.